Sequencing of this T cell receptor beta chain was carried out in a study of control samples from healthy donors and cancer patients. Produced via immunoSEQ multiplex PCR; TCRdb's table is partial and in-frame only. The table records about 140,000 clones, approximately 94% of them present only once. Germline CDR1 and CDR2: SGHKS and YYEKEE (reference sequence). The CDR3 is 12 amino acids. Trimming cost V 5 bases and J 5 bases, with 10 bases left between them. This clone has just one count. This chain links TRBV5-5 with TRBJ1-2; D unresolved. Sequencing was performed on blood. The clonotype comes from a man aged 35 to 55 in good health. CDR3 DNA: TGTGCCAGCAGTCAGGAAGGATATGGCTACACCTTC. Its protein product is CASSQEGYGYTF.